The 7 T cell receptor beta chains below all came from one sample that was sequenced in a study of cytomegalovirus exposure and HLA in healthy donors. The PCR used 60 Vbeta and 13 Jbeta primers. Sequenced by immunoSEQ multiplex PCR; TCRdb stores in-frame clones only, minus some. The table lists fewer than 85,000 clones. Sequencing input: PBMCs. These receptors all come from a woman aged 40 to 50 in good health and CMV-seropositive.

This chain links TRBV27 with TRBJ2-3, with D possibly being TRBD2 (6 bases). Germline V lookup: CDR1 MNHEY, CDR2 SMNVEV (reference sequence). The CDR3 consists of 14 residues. The ends were cut back, 6 bases at V and 4 bases at J, with 14 bases in the middle. The CDR3 DNA reads as TGTGCCAGCAGGGGAGGTTCCGAGTCAGATACGCAGTATTTT. Translating gives CASRGGSESDTQYF.

The chain has TRBV19 and TRBJ2-3; 8 bases line up with TRBD2. The CDR3 covers 14 residues. Germline V gene sequence: CDR1 LNHDA, CDR2 SQIVND (reference sequence). Trimming cost V 6 bases and J 4 bases; bases outside gene matches: 6. CDR3 DNA: TGTGCCAGTAGCCGACGGGGGGGACCAGATACGCAGTATTTT. The encoded protein is CASSRRGGPDTQYF.

The V and J genes are TRBV10-3 and TRBJ2-7, with 11 positions matching TRBD2. V was clipped by 4 bases and J by 3 bases; unmatched bases: 11. The CDR3 covers 17 residues. CDR1 is ENHRY, CDR2 SYGVKD, per germline. CDR3 bases: TGTGCCATCAGTGCACCTACTCCTAGCGGGGGGCTCTACGAGCAGTACTTC. Amino acid sequence: CAISAPTPSGGLYEQYF.

The chain joins TRBV7-3 to TRBJ2-3; D might be TRBD1 (5 bases). The CDR3 covers 14 residues. Trimming took 5 bases from V and 5 from J, leaving 14 bases between them. Germline CDR1 SGHTA, CDR2 FQGTGA. The CDR3 protein is CASSLSRERDTQYF. The CDR3 DNA follows: TGTGCCAGCAGCCTCTCCAGGGAAAGAGATACGCAGTATTTT.

The V call is TRBV5-1, the J call TRBJ2-2, with 7 nucleotides matching TRBD1. V trimming: 6 bases; J trimming: 2 bases; junction bases outside the gene matches: 13. Germline V lookup: CDR1 SGHRS, CDR2 YFSETQ. This CDR3 comprises 17 residues. In nucleotides, the CDR3 is TGCGCCAGCACCGTAGCCGGTACAGGGGCTAACACCGGGGAGCTGTTTTTT. It encodes CASTVAGTGANTGELFF. Based on the CDR3 plus reference TRBV5-1 and TRBJ2-2, the full variable domain is KAGVTQTPRYLIKTRGQQVTLSCSPISGHRSVSWYQQTPGQGLQFLFEYFSETQRNKGNFPGRFSGRQFSNSRSEMNVSTLELGDSALYLCASTVAGTGANTGELFFGEGSRLTVL.

The chain has TRBV7-9 and TRBJ1-4; 8 nucleotides align to TRBD1. The CDR3 is made up of 17 amino acids. CDR1 and CDR2 from the germline V gene are SEHNR and FQNEAQ (reference sequence). The junction had 9 bases not matched to a gene; V was cut back by 4 bases and J by 2 bases. The CDR3 protein is CASSSLQGGRTNEKLFF. Written as DNA, the CDR3 is TGTGCCAGCAGCTCACTACAGGGGGGGAGGACTAATGAAAAACTGTTTTTT.

The CDR3 bases are TGTGCCAGCAGCCAGCTCACGGGGGGGACTAGCGATCTAGTGCAGTTCTTC. This translates into CASSQLTGGTSDLVQFF. The V and J genes are TRBV4-2 and TRBJ2-1, with TRBD2 matching 10 bases. V lost 3 bases, J lost 12 bases, and 17 bases stayed unmatched. Germline CDR1 and CDR2: LGHNA and YNFKEQ. CDR3 length: 17 amino acids.